This TCR beta chain was sequenced in a study of T cell changes during pregnancy in multiple sclerosis. The CDR3 is made up of 14 amino acids. The V end was cut by 6 bases, the J end by 0 bases, with 9 bases between. Germline values: CDR1 MNHNS, CDR2 SASEGT. Assay used: immunoSEQ multiplex PCR; TCRdb lists only in-frame clones, some missing. The repertoire holds 25,000 to 35,000 clones, with approximately 81% as singletons. The rearrangement joins TRBV6-1 to TRBJ2-1; D is uncertain. The source was CD8+ T cells from peripheral blood mononuclear cells, collected after pregnancy. This sequence was found in a female donor with multiple sclerosis, enrolled in a pregnancy study. The chain's CDR3 is CASRDLVSYNEQFF. The DNA of the CDR3 is TGTGCCAGCAGAGACCTAGTCTCCTACAATGAGCAGTTCTTC.